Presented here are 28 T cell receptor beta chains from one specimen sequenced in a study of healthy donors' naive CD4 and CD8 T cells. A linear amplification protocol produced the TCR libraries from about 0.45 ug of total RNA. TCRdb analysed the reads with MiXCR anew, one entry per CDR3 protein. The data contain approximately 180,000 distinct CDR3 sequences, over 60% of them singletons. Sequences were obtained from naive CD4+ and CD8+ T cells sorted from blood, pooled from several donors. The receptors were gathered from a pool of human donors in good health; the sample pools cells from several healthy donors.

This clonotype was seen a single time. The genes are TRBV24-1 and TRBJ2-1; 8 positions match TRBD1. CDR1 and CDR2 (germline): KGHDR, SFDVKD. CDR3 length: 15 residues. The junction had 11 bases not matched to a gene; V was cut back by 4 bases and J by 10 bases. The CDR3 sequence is CATSDPGTGFREQFF. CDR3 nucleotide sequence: TGTGCCACCAGTGACCCGGGGACAGGTTTTCGGGAGCAGTTCTTC.

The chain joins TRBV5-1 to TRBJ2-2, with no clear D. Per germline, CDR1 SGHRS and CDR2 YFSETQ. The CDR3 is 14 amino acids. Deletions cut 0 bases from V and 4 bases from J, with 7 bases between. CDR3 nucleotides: TGCGCCAGCAGCTTGGGACCTCTCACCGGGGAGCTGTTTTTT. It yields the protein CASSLGPLTGELFF.

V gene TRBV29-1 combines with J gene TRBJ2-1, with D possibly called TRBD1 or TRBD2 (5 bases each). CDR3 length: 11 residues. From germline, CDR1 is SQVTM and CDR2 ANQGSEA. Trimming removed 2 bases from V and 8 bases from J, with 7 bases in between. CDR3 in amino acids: CSVERGDEQFF. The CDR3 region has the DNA TGCAGCGTTGAAAGAGGGGATGAGCAGTTCTTC.

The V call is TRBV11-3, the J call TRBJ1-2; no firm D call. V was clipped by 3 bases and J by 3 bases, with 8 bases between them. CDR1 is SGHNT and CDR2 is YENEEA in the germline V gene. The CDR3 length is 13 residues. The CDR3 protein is CASSFERDYGYTF. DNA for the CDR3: TGTGCCAGCAGCTTTGAGAGGGACTATGGCTACACCTTC. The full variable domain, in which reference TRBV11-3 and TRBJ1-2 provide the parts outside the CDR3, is EAGVVQSPRYKIIEKKQPVAFWCNPISGHNTLYWYLQNLGQGPELLIRYENEEAVDDSQLPKDRFSAERLKGVDSTLKIQPAELGDSAVYLCASSFERDYGYTFGSGTRLTVV.

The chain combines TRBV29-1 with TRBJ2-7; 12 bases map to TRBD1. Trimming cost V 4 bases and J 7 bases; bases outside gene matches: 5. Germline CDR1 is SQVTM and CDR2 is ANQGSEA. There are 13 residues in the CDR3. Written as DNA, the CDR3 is TGCAGCGTTGCCGGGACAGGGGGCAATGAGCAGTACTTC. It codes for CSVAGTGGNEQYF.

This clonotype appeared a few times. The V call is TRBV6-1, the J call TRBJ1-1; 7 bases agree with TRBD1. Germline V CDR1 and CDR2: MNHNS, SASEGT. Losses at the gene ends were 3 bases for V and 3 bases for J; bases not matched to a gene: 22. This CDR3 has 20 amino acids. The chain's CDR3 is CASSDRRAGGHNAVHTEAFF. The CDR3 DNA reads TGTGCCAGCAGTGACCGAAGGGCAGGGGGACATAACGCAGTGCACACTGAAGCTTTCTTT.

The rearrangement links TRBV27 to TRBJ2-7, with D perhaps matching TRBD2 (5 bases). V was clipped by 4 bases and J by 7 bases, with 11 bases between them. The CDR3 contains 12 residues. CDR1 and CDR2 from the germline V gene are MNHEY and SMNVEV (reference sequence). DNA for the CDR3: TGTGCCAGCAGTTCTCCCCGGGGAGAGCAGTACTTC. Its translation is CASSSPRGEQYF.

As DNA, the CDR3 is TGTGCCAGCAAAATGGACACTTTCAACTATGGCTACACCTTC. It specifies CASKMDTFNYGYTF. The chain couples TRBV6-5 to TRBJ1-2, with D possibly matching TRBD1 (5 bases). CDR3 length equals 14 residues. CDR1 MNHEY and CDR2 SVGAGI come from the germline V gene. Trimming pared 7 bases from V and 2 bases from J, leaving 14 bases between.

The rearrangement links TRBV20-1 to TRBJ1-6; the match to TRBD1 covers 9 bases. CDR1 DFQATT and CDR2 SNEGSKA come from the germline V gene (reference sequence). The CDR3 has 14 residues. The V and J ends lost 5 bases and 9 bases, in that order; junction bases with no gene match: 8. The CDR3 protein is CSACETGGGSPLHF. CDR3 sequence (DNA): TGCAGTGCTTGCGAAACAGGGGGCGGTTCACCCCTCCACTTT.

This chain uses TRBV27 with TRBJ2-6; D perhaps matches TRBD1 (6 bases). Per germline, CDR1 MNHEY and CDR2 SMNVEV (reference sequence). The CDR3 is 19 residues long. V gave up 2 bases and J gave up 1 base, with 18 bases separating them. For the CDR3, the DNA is TGTGCCAGCAGTTTAGTCGGACCAGGGGTTCCTTCTGGGGCCAACGTCCTGACTTTC. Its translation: CASSLVGPGVPSGANVLTF.

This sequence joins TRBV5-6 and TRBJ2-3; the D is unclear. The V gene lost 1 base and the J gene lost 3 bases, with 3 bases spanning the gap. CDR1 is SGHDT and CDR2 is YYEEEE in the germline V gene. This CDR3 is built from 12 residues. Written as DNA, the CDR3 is TGTGCCAGCAGCTTGATGACAGATACGCAGTATTTT. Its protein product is CASSLMTDTQYF.

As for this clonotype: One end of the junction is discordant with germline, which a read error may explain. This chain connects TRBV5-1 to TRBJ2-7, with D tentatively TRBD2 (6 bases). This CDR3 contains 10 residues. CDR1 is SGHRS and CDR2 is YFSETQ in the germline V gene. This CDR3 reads CASTRGEQYF. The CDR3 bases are TGTGCCAGCACCCGGGGGGAGCAGTACTTC.

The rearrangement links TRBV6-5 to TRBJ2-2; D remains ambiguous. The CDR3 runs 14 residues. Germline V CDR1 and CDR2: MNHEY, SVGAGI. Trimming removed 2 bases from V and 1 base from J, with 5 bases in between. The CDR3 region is CASSYRRNTGELFF. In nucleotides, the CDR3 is TGTGCCAGCAGTTACAGGAGGAACACCGGGGAGCTGTTTTTT.

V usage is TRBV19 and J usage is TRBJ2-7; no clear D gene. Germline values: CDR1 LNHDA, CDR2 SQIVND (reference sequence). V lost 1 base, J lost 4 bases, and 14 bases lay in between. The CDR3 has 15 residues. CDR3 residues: CASSIGASKLYEQYF. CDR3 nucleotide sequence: TGTGCCAGTAGTATAGGTGCCTCAAAATTATACGAGCAGTACTTC.

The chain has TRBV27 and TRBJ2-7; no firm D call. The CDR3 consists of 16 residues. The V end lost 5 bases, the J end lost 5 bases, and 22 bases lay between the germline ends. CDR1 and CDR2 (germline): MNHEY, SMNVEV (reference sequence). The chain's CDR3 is CASSPYEHSTYHEQYF. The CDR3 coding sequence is TGTGCCAGCAGTCCTTACGAGCACTCCACCTATCACGAGCAGTACTTC.

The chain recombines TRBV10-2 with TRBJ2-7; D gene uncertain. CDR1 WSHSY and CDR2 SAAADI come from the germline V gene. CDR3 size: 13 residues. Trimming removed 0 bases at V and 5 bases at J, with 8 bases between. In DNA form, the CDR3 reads TGCGCCAGCAGTGAGTCGAAGGACCACGAGCAGTACTTC. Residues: CASSESKDHEQYF.

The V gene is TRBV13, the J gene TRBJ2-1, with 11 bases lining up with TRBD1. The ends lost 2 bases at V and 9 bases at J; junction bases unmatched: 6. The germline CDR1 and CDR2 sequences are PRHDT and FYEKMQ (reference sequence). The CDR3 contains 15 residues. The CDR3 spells CASSLKDRGQSEQFF. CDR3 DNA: TGTGCCAGCAGCTTAAAGGACAGGGGGCAAAGTGAGCAGTTCTTC.

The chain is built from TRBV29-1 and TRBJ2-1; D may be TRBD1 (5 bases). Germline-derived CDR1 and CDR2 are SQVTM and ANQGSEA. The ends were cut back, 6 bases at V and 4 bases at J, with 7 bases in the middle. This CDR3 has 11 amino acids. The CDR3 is CSVDIYNEQFF. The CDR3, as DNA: TGCAGCGTGGACATTTACAATGAGCAGTTCTTC.

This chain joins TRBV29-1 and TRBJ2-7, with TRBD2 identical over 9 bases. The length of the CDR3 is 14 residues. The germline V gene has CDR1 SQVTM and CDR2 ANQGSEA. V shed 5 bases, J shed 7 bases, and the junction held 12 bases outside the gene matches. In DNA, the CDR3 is TGCAGCGTTACCGGACTAGCGACCCCGGGGGAGCAGTACTTC. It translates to CSVTGLATPGEQYF.

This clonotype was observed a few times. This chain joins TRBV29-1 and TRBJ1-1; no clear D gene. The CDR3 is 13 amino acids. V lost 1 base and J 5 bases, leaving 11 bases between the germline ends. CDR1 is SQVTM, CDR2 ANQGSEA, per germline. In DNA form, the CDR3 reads TGCAGCGTTGAAGGTGGTCCGGGGACTGAAGCTTTCTTT. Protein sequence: CSVEGGPGTEAFF.

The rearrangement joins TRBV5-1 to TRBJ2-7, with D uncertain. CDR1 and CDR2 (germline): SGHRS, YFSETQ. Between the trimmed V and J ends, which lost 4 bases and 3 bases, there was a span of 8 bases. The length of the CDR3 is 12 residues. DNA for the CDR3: TGCGCCAGCAGCGACAAATACTACGAGCAGTACTTC. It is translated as CASSDKYYEQYF.

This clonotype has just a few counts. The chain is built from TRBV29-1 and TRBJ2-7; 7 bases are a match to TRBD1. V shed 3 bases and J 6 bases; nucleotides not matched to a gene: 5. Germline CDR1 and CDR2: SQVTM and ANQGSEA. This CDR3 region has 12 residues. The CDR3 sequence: CSVETGSGEQYF. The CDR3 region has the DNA TGCAGCGTTGAGACAGGGTCGGGCGAGCAGTACTTC.

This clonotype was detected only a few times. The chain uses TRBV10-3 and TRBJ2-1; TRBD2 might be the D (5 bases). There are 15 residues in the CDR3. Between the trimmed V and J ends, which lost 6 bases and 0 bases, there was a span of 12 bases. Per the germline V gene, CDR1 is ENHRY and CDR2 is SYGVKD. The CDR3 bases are TGTGCCATCAGATATAGCGAGAGCTCCTACAATGAGCAGTTCTTC. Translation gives CAIRYSESSYNEQFF.

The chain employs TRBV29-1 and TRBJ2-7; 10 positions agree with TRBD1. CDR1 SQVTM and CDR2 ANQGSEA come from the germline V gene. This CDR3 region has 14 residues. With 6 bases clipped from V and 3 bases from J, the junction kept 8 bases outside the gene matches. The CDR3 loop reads CSVDGTGDNYEQYF. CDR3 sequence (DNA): TGCAGCGTGGACGGGACAGGGGACAACTACGAGCAGTACTTC.

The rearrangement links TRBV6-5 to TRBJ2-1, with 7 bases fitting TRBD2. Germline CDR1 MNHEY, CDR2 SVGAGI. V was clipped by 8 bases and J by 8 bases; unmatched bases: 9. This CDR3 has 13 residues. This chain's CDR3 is CASGDSGQDEQFF. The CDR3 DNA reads TGTGCCAGCGGCGATAGCGGGCAGGATGAGCAGTTCTTC.

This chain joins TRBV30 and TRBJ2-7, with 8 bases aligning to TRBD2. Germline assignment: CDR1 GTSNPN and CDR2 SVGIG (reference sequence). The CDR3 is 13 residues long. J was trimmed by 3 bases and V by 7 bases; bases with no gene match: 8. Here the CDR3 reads CALTSGSYYEQYF. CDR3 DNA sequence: TGTGCCTTAACTAGCGGATCCTACTACGAGCAGTACTTC.

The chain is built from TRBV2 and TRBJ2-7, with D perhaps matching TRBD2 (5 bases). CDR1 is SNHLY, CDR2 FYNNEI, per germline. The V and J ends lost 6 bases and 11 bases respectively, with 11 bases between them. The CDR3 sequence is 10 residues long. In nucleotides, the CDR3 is TGTGCCAGCAGGGGAGCGGCGGAGTACTTC. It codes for CASRGAAEYF.

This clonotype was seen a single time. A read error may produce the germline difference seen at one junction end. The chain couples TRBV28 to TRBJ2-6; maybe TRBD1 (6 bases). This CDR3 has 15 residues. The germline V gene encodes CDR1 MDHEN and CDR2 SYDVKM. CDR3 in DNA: TGTGCCAGCAGTTCGACAGGAGTTGGGGCCAACGTCCTGATTTTC. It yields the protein CASSSTGVGANVLIF.